The 11 T cell receptor beta chains in this list originate from one sample, sequenced in a study of T cell repertoires in cytomegalovirus infection (dated by TCRdb to about 2019). The data were produced on an Illumina HiSeq 1500. The public reads were quality trimmed at Q25 with fastp and then assembled into clones with MiXCR by TCRdb, keeping productive beta chains. Every CDR3 protein is listed once, alongside the most common genes and DNA of its rows. In this sample the table shows roughly 130,000 distinct CDR3 sequences, less than 9.5% of which occur a single time. The ten largest account for roughly a tenth of the sample. Material: PBMCs. These receptors originate from a human donor in good health (CMV status not recorded). Some clones in this sample may be carry-over from other donors' samples.

This clonotype appeared many times. The rearrangement uses TRBV29-1 and TRBJ1-1; D might be TRBD1 (5 bases). CDR1 SQVTM and CDR2 ANQGSEA come from the germline V gene. The CDR3 consists of 13 residues. The V gene lost 7 bases and the J gene lost 5 bases, with 17 bases spanning the gap. CDR3 sequence reads: CSGRKGLGTEAFF. The CDR3 DNA sequence: TGCAGCGGGAGGAAGGGGCTGGGGACTGAAGCTTTCTTT.

This clonotype showed up many times. The V call is TRBV12-3 or TRBV12-4, the J call TRBJ1-1, with TRBD1 as a possible D gene (6 bases). Trimming took 5 bases from V and 0 from J, leaving 19 bases between them. This CDR3 spans 17 amino acids. The DNA of the CDR3 is TGTGCCAGCAGTAAGATACAGGGACCAAACATGAACACTGAAGCTTTCTTT. Translation: CASSKIQGPNMNTEAFF.

The CDR3, as DNA: TGTGCCAGCAGTGGCGCCGGGACAGGGGGTTATGAAGCTTTCTTT. This sequence encodes CASSGAGTGGYEAFF. V usage is TRBV2 and J usage is TRBJ1-1; 11 bases map to TRBD1. Losses at the gene ends were 4 bases for V and 7 bases for J; bases not matched to a gene: 8. Germline V gene lookup returns CDR1 SNHLY and CDR2 FYNNEI. The CDR3 runs 15 residues.

This clonotype was observed at least ten times. V gene TRBV7-9 combines with J gene TRBJ1-1; 8 positions agree with TRBD1. This CDR3 contains 15 residues. Germline assignment: CDR1 SEHNR and CDR2 FQNEAQ (reference sequence). The V gene end was trimmed by 3 bases and the J gene end by 4 bases; junction bases not matched to a gene: 7. This CDR3 is CASSFQGAGGTEAFF. The CDR3 region has the DNA TGTGCCAGCAGCTTTCAGGGGGCAGGGGGCACTGAAGCTTTCTTT.

The table lists this clonotype with many counts. V gene TRBV7-9 combines with J gene TRBJ1-4; D perhaps matches TRBD1 (6 bases). The CDR3 runs 16 residues. Deletions cut 1 base from V and 7 bases from J, with 16 bases between. Germline values: CDR1 SEHNR, CDR2 FQNEAQ (reference sequence). This CDR3 is CASSLGRTDLLEKLFF. In DNA form, the CDR3 reads TGTGCCAGCAGCTTAGGCCGGACAGACCTTCTTGAAAAACTGTTTTTT.

At least ten counts were recorded for this clonotype. The chain couples TRBV7-8 to TRBJ1-6; the D is unclear. CDR3 size: 19 residues. Germline V CDR1 and CDR2: SGHVS, FQNEAQ. V was pared by 1 base and J by 0 bases, with 16 bases between. DNA of the CDR3: TGTGCCAGCAGCTTAGGGGGTGCGGAGTTGAGCTCCTATAATTCACCCCTCCACTTT. Translation: CASSLGGAELSSYNSPLHF.

This clonotype was detected many times. V gene TRBV7-9 combines with J gene TRBJ1-1; TRBD1 matches 7 bases. This CDR3 has 16 amino acids. Germline V gives CDR1 SEHNR, CDR2 FQNEAQ (reference sequence). Losses at the gene ends were 11 bases for V and 0 bases for J; bases not matched to a gene: 15. CDR3 nucleotide sequence: TGTGCCGCATCCTCCGGGACAGCCATCATGAACACTGAAGCTTTCTTT. It is translated as CAASSGTAIMNTEAFF. Together with reference TRBV7-9 and TRBJ1-1, the CDR3 gives the full variable domain: DTGVSQNPRHKITKRGQNVTFRCDPISEHNRLYWYRQTLGQGPEFLTYFQNEAQLEKSRLLSDRFSAERPKGSFSTLEIQRTEQGDSAMYLCAASSGTAIMNTEAFFGQGTRLTVV.

This clonotype was seen repeatedly, ten times or more. This sequence joins TRBV7-2 and TRBJ1-2; a possible D gene is TRBD1 (6 bases). V dropped 5 bases and J dropped 0 bases, with 10 bases sitting between them. Germline CDR1 reads SGHTA; CDR2 reads FQGNSA. The CDR3 contains 14 residues. CDR3 protein: CASSLNRANYGYTF. In nucleotides, the CDR3 is TGTGCCAGCAGCCTTAACAGGGCTAACTATGGCTACACCTTC.

This clonotype appeared many times. V is TRBV6-5 and J is TRBJ1-6; D is uncertain. This CDR3 is 19 amino acids long. Germline loops: CDR1 MNHEY, CDR2 SVGAGI. The ends were cut back, 0 bases at V and 0 bases at J, with 15 bases in the middle. CDR3: CASSYSLTRGSSYNSPLHF. CDR3 nucleotide sequence: TGTGCCAGCAGTTACTCCTTGACCCGAGGGAGCTCCTATAATTCACCCCTCCACTTT.

In its sample, this clonotype was seen many times. V usage is TRBV29-1 and J usage is TRBJ2-6; D ambiguous. Deletions cut 3 bases from V and 3 bases from J, with 3 bases between. CDR1 SQVTM and CDR2 ANQGSEA come from the germline V gene. This CDR3 comprises 12 residues. CDR3 loop: CSVDFGANVLTF. The DNA for the CDR3 is TGCAGCGTTGACTTTGGGGCCAACGTCCTGACTTTC.

Many counts were recorded for this clonotype. V is TRBV7-8 and J is TRBJ2-5, with 9 nucleotides matching TRBD1. V lost 5 bases and J lost 9; bases outside the gene matches: 13. Looked up from germline, CDR1 is SGHVS and CDR2 is FQNEAQ. The CDR3 totals 15 residues. The CDR3 nucleotides read TGTGCCAGCAGCACCGGGACAGGGCAAACGAAGCCCCAGTACTTC. Its translation is CASSTGTGQTKPQYF.